This T cell receptor beta chain is drawn from a study of identical twins listed by TCRdb under 2016. Turning to the overall study: The study deep-sequenced TCR alpha and beta repertoires from monozygotic twins, unrelated adults of various ages and cord blood to test whether fetal clonotypes persist. To rule out contamination, replicate twin experiments were performed at different times with different library preparation protocols.

Beyond this particular receptor, the publication reports: Because the same donors could not be followed over many years, conclusions were based on cross-sectional statistical analysis. Fewer insertions were carried by abundant cord blood beta clonotypes, a similar but weaker trend appeared in young adult naive repertoires, and no such trend appeared in memory repertoires. The excess sharing between twins in beta out-of-frame sequences was weaker because fewer shared sequences reduced the signal-to-noise ratio. Zero-insertion analyses could be partly confounded by invariant T cells such as MAIT and iNKT, although diverse VJ usage argued against such confounding for most clonotypes. Out-of-frame TCR alpha sharing in monozygotic twins was systematically underestimated by recombination models, whereas sharing between unrelated individuals was in agreement with the recombination models. Out-of-frame TCR alpha sequences shared between twins showed an excess of low generation-probability sequences compared with coincidental sharing between unrelated individuals.

Library generation was performed with 5' RACE. For sequencing, an Illumina HiSeq 2000 was employed. Template switching introduced a universal primer binding site; the final cDNA contained a unique molecular identifier, enabling accurate counting of TCR cDNA molecules. Specific primers in the conserved constant-segment region were used to synthesize first-strand cDNA for TCR alpha and beta chains. To control for contamination, each cDNA library was double barcoded with a SMART-Mk sample barcode plus Illumina barcodes. TruSeq adapter sequences, together with Illumina sample barcodes, were added in two successive PCR steps. TCR alpha and beta cDNA libraries were sequenced on the Illumina HiSeq platform with custom primers. The authors' pipeline ran thus. Unique molecular identifiers were extracted from raw reads with MiGEC, and CDR3 positions were determined with MiXCR. Recombination models were inferred per individual with the repgenHMM and IGoR tools using an EM algorithm. Shared clonotypes were analyzed with the tcR package in R, and sharing was normalized by the product of cloneset sizes. Out-of-frame nonproductive sequences were analyzed to study raw recombination free of thymic and clonal selection effects. Using fastp trimming at Q25 and MiXCR clonotype assembly, TCRdb reanalyzed the public sequencing data and kept in-frame beta chains. When rows share a CDR3 protein, they turn into one entry using the most common DNA and genes. The V and J calls come from TCRdb's annotation, not from the publication. Recorded for this sample are roughly 1.6 million distinct CDR3 sequences; less than 35% of them occurred a single time. Clones ranked in the top ten supply less than 0.35% of the sample.

CDR1 and CDR2, per the germline V gene, are LGHNA and YNFKEQ. V sheds 0 bases and J sheds 3 bases, leaving 11 bases between their ends. The CDR3 runs 15 residues from the cysteine to the phenylalanine. The kept DNA is CDR3 alone, 45 bases in frame from the first base. Only healthy Caucasian donors were included. A few counts support this clonotype. Its antigen is not yet known. One base away there is no much larger clone; base qualities are not given. The chain is made from TRBV4-2 and TRBJ1-1, with no D gene named confidently. This clonotype was obtained from a newborn girl in good health. Sequences were obtained from cord blood. The nucleotides read TGTGCCAGCAGCCAAGATTGGCTGCGCCACACTGAAGCTTTCTTT. Its protein reads: CASSQDWLRHTEAFF.